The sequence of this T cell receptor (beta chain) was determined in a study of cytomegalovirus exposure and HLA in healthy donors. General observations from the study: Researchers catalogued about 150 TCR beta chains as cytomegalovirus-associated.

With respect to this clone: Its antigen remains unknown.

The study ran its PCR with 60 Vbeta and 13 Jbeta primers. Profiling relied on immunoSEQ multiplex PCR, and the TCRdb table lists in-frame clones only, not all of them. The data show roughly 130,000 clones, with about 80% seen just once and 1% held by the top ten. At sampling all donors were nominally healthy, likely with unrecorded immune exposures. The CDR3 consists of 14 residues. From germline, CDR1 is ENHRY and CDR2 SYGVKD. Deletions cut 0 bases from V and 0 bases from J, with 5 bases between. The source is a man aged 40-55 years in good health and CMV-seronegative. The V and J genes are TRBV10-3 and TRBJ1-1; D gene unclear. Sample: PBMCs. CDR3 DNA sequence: TGTGCCATCAGTGAGTCGGGAGTGAACACTGAAGCTTTCTTT. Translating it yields CAISESGVNTEAFF.